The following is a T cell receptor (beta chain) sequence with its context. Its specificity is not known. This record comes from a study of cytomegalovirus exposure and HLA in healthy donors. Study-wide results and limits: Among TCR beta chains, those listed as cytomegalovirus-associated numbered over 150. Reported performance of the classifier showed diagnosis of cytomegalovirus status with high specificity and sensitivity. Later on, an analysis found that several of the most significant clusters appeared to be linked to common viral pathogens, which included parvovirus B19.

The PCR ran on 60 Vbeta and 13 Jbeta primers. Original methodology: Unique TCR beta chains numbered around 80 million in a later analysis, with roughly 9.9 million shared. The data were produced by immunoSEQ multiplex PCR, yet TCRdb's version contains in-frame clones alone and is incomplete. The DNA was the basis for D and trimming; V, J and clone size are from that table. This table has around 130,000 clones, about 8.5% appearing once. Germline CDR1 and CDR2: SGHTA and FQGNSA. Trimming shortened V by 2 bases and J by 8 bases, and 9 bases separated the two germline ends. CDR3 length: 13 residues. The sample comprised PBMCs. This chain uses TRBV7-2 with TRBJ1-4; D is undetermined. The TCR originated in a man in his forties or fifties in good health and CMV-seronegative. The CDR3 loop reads CASSLTSGEKLFF. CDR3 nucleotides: TGTGCCAGCAGCTTAACTAGTGGGGAAAAACTGTTTTTT.